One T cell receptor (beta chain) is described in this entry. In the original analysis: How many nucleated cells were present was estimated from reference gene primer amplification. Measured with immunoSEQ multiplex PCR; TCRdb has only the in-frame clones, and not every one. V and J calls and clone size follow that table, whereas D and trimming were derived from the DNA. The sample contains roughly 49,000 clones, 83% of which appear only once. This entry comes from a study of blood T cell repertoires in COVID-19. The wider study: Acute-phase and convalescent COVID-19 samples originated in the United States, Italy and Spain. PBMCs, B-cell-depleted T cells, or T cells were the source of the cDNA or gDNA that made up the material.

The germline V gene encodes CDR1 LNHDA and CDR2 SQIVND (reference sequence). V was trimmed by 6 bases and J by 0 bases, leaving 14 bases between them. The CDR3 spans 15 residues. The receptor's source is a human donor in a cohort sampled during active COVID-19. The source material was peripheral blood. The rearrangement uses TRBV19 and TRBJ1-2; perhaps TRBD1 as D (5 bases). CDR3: CASRKADRSNYGYTF. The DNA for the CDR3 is TGTGCCAGTAGGAAGGCCGACAGATCTAACTATGGCTACACCTTC.